This T cell receptor (beta chain) was sequenced during a study of T-cell memory formation after mild COVID-19. The study's findings and limits: Certain responding clones were present in pre-infection memory, suggesting participation of cross-reactive memory. The main location of contracting CD4+ clones was CM and EM, and that of contracting CD8+ clones was EMRA. Clones shrinking from day 15 to 85 showed even CD4/CD8 mixes; later expanders tilted CD4+.

This clonotype was seen at least ten times. Its antigen is unidentified. TCRdb re-analysed the 5' RACE reads in MiXCR, keeping a single row per CDR3 protein. The data hold about 470,000 distinct CDR3 sequences, with around 25% observed a single time. Germline lookup yields CDR1 SGHDN and CDR2 FVKESK. V trimming: 5 bases; J trimming: 3 bases; junction bases outside the gene matches: 11. This CDR3 region has 16 residues. Sample: PBMCs or a T cell subset sorted from them (not recorded which). This chain links TRBV14 with TRBJ1-1, with 8 bases aligning to TRBD1. The sequence was obtained from an adult woman who had mild COVID-19 (a few samples of this study predate the infection). Cell type and time point are not known. DNA for the CDR3: TGTGCCAGCAGCGCACGGACAGGGAATGTGTACACTGAAGCTTTCTTT. Its translation is CASSARTGNVYTEAFF.